This T cell receptor beta chain is from a study of response to subunit inactivated influenza vaccine. Broader study findings: Researchers suggested that each seasonal influenza vaccination recruits few new T cells.

A single record per CDR3 protein comes from TCRdb applying MiXCR to the RT-PCR reads. Among about 240,000 distinct CDR3 sequences listed, less than 15% were seen once. The table lists this clonotype with a few counts. What it recognizes is unknown. V lost 5 bases to trimming and J lost 9 bases, with 14 bases between them. This CDR3 is built from 14 residues. Germline V gene lookup returns CDR1 MNHNS and CDR2 SASEGT. The TCR originated in a man in his forties or fifties who received an inactivated influenza vaccine. The material was non-naive T cells sorted from PBMCs, obtained approximately 15 days before vaccination. This chain connects TRBV6-1 to TRBJ1-6, with TRBD1 as a possible D gene (5 bases). The CDR3 is CASSRERGGSPLHF. The CDR3 nucleotides are TGTGCCAGCAGTCGGGAGAGGGGAGGTTCACCCCTCCACTTT.